These 22 T cell receptor beta chains share one sample of origin, sequenced in a study of cytomegalovirus exposure and HLA in healthy donors. 60 Vbeta and 13 Jbeta primers were used in PCR. Profiled with immunoSEQ multiplex PCR; TCRdb holds only in-frame clones, not every one. The table shows approximately 100,000 clones, with 65% occurring only once. The specimen sequenced was PBMCs. The source is a young man in good health and CMV-seropositive.

This clone has more than one count but fewer than ten. The J gene is TRBJ1-6, the V gene TRBV27, with D unresolved. The CDR3 is made up of 13 amino acids. The germline V gene encodes CDR1 MNHEY and CDR2 SMNVEV (reference sequence). With 0 bases removed from V and 7 bases from J, the gap between germline ends came to 4 bases. CDR3 sequence (DNA): TGTGCCAGCAGTTTATCGGGCAATTCACCCCTCCACTTT. Translation: CASSLSGNSPLHF.

On this clone: A junction end diverges from the germline sequence, so it may reflect a read error. Other DNA sequences in the sample encode the same CDR3. The chain uses TRBV9 and TRBJ2-1, with 11 bases identical to TRBD2. CDR1 is SGDLS, CDR2 YYNGEE, per germline. The CDR3 is 13 amino acids. DNA of the CDR3: TGCGCCAGCAGCGTAGGTAGCGGGGGGGCACAGTTCTTC. Residues: CASSVGSGGAQFF.

J is TRBJ1-5 and V is TRBV7-2; D is perhaps TRBD1 (5 bases). This CDR3 region has 19 residues. CDR1 and CDR2 from the germline V gene are SGHTA and FQGNSA. Trimming cost V 3 bases and J 5 bases, with 26 bases left between them. In DNA form, the CDR3 reads TGTGCCAGCAGCTTCCTCCGCGACAGTCCAATGACCTTGGATCAGCCCCAGCATTTT. Translation gives CASSFLRDSPMTLDQPQHF.

The V and J genes are TRBV6-6 and TRBJ1-3, with D unclear. CDR3 length: 15 residues. Trimming removed 0 bases at V and 0 bases at J, with 6 bases between. The germline gives CDR1 MNHNY, CDR2 SVGAGI (reference sequence). The CDR3 spells CASSYSPDSGNTIYF. In DNA, the CDR3 is TGTGCCAGCAGTTACTCGCCAGACTCTGGAAACACCATATATTTT.

V is TRBV10-1 and J is TRBJ1-1, with a weak D call TRBD1 (5 bases). The V end was cut by 4 bases, the J end by 6 bases, with 12 bases between. CDR1 and CDR2 from the germline V gene are WNHNN and SYGVQD (reference sequence). The CDR3 is made up of 13 amino acids. CDR3 nucleotides: TGCGCCAGCAGTGCGCAGGGAATCGCTGAAGCTTTCTTT. It is translated as CASSAQGIAEAFF.

This clone was seen only a few times. The chain joins TRBV7-2 to TRBJ1-6; D not resolved. This CDR3 comprises 15 residues. The germline V gene has CDR1 SGHTA and CDR2 FQGNSA. V lost 5 bases and J lost 0, with 8 bases in between. CDR3 nucleotide sequence: TGTGCCAGCAGCCCCCCAAACTCCTATAATTCACCCCTCCACTTT. It translates to CASSPPNSYNSPLHF. The full variable domain, in which reference TRBV7-2 and TRBJ1-6 provide the parts outside the CDR3, is GAGVSQSPSNKVTEKGKDVELRCDPISGHTALYWYRQSLGQGLEFLIYFQGNSAPDKSGLPSDRFSAERTGGSVSTLTIQRTQQEDSAVYLCASSPPNSYNSPLHFGNGTRLTVT.

The chain is built from TRBV2 and TRBJ2-5, with D possibly being TRBD2 (5 bases). The germline gives CDR1 SNHLY, CDR2 FYNNEI. The CDR3 totals 19 residues. V shed 3 bases and J shed 5 bases, with 28 bases lying between them. The CDR3 sequence: CASSDVPGIGMGSGETQYF. In DNA, the CDR3 is TGTGCCAGCAGTGATGTTCCGGGTATCGGTATGGGGAGTGGGGAGACCCAGTACTTC. The full variable domain, its missing parts supplied by reference TRBV2 and TRBJ2-5, is EPEVTQTPSHQVTQMGQEVILRCVPISNHLYFYWYRQILGQKVEFLVSFYNNEISEKSEIFDDQFSVERPDGSNFTLKIRSTKLEDSAMYFCASSDVPGIGMGSGETQYFGPGTRLLVL.

The chain is built from TRBV7-2 and TRBJ2-1; 10 positions agree with TRBD2. V lost 10 bases to trimming and J lost 7 bases; unmatched junction nucleotides: 13. Per germline, CDR1 SGHTA and CDR2 FQGNSA. The CDR3 has 15 residues. CDR3 region: CATSRVAGGGNEQFF. CDR3 DNA sequence: TGTGCCACCTCCCGGGTAGCGGGGGGCGGGAATGAGCAGTTCTTC.

The genes are TRBV7-3 and TRBJ2-1; maybe TRBD2 (6 bases). The CDR3 totals 14 residues. Germline V gene sequence: CDR1 SGHTA, CDR2 FQGTGA. The ends were cut back, 4 bases at V and 7 bases at J, with 14 bases in the middle. CDR3 in DNA: TGTGCCAGCAGCTCAGGACTCCTAGCGAATGAGCAGTTCTTC. This codes for CASSSGLLANEQFF.

This clone occurred a few times. This chain uses TRBV5-1 with TRBJ2-4; 14 nucleotides line up with TRBD2. The germline V gene has CDR1 SGHRS and CDR2 YFSETQ. After removal of 4 bases from V and 0 bases from J, the junction contained 6 bases not matched to a gene. The CDR3 length is 18 residues. The CDR3 bases are TGCGCCAGCAGCGGGGGACTAGCGGGGGCCCTAGCCAAAAACATTCAGTACTTC. Protein product: CASSGGLAGALAKNIQYF.

In its sample, this clone was seen a few times. The chain employs TRBV2 and TRBJ1-2; possible D gene TRBD1, 6 bases. The CDR3 loop spans 12 amino acids. CDR1 is SNHLY, CDR2 FYNNEI, per germline. V lost 8 bases, J lost 8 bases, and 15 bases lay in between. Here the CDR3 DNA reads TGTGCCAGCTCCACAGGGAACAGGGGCTACACCTTC. It yields the protein CASSTGNRGYTF. The variable domain in full, with the rest retrieved from reference TRBV2 and TRBJ1-2, is EPEVTQTPSHQVTQMGQEVILRCVPISNHLYFYWYRQILGQKVEFLVSFYNNEISEKSEIFDDQFSVERPDGSNFTLKIRSTKLEDSAMYFCASSTGNRGYTFGSGTRLTVV.

This sequence joins TRBV2 and TRBJ1-5; D is unclear. This CDR3 contains 12 residues. Trimming cost V 8 bases and J 6 bases, with 11 bases left between them. Germline V gene data show CDR1 as SNHLY and CDR2 as FYNNEI. CDR3 nucleotides: TGTGCCAGCCGGGGTTCGGGTCAGCCCCAGCATTTT. Encoded protein: CASRGSGQPQHF. Based on the CDR3 plus reference TRBV2 and TRBJ1-5, the full variable domain is EPEVTQTPSHQVTQMGQEVILRCVPISNHLYFYWYRQILGQKVEFLVSFYNNEISEKSEIFDDQFSVERPDGSNFTLKIRSTKLEDSAMYFCASRGSGQPQHFGDGTRLSIL.

This chain connects TRBV25-1 to TRBJ2-7; weak D call: TRBD1 (5 bases). Germline V CDR1 and CDR2: MGHDK, SYGVNS. V lost 2 bases and J 11 bases, leaving 16 bases between the germline ends. The CDR3 is 13 residues long. CDR3 DNA: TGTGCCAGCAGTGAAGTGGACATTTCAAGGGAGTACTTC. Translating gives CASSEVDISREYF.

The chain links TRBV7-8 to TRBJ2-3; TRBD2 aligns across 11 bases. Germline values: CDR1 SGHVS, CDR2 FQNEAQ. Losses at the gene ends were 5 bases for V and 8 bases for J; bases not matched to a gene: 3. This CDR3 contains 13 residues. CDR3 residues: CASSLGLAGTQYF. The CDR3 region has the DNA TGTGCCAGCAGCCTCGGACTAGCGGGTACGCAGTATTTT.

This clone has just a few counts. The chain combines TRBV13 with TRBJ2-5; D is possibly TRBD2 (5 bases). CDR1 PRHDT and CDR2 FYEKMQ come from the germline V gene (reference sequence). V lost 4 bases to trimming and J lost 5 bases, with 14 bases between them. CDR3 length: 14 residues. The CDR3 spells CASSSQDWRETQYF. CDR3 nucleotides: TGTGCCAGCAGCTCCCAAGACTGGAGGGAGACCCAGTACTTC. The whole variable domain, remainder taken from reference TRBV13 and TRBJ2-5, is AAGVIQSPRHLIKEKRETATLKCYPIPRHDTVYWYQQGPGQDPQFLISFYEKMQSDKGSIPDRFSAQQFSDYHSELNMSSLELGDSALYFCASSSQDWRETQYFGPGTRLLVL.

A single count supports this clone. The CDR3 DNA reads as TGTGCCAGCACAGCCGGCGGAGGAGCCTATGGCTACACCTTC. This encodes CASTAGGGAYGYTF. The chain has TRBV5-6 and TRBJ1-2; D gene unclear. Germline CDR1 and CDR2: SGHDT and YYEEEE. V was pared by 6 bases and J by 4 bases, with 16 bases between. The CDR3 runs 14 residues.

The sample holds a few counts of this clone. This chain joins TRBV10-3 and TRBJ2-7; tentative D call: TRBD1 (6 bases). CDR3 length equals 16 residues. V was trimmed by 3 bases and J by 2 bases, leaving 17 bases between them. In germline, CDR1 is ENHRY, CDR2 SYGVKD. CDR3 nucleotide sequence: TGTGCCATCAGTGATCCCCGTCCAGGGGATCCCTACGAGCAGTACTTC. It specifies CAISDPRPGDPYEQYF.

V gene TRBV11-2 combines with J gene TRBJ2-2; 11 positions match TRBD2. Germline V gene sequence: CDR1 SGHAT, CDR2 FQNNGV. With V trimmed by 3 bases and J by 4 bases, 1 base remained unmatched. This CDR3 is built from 15 residues. This chain's CDR3 is CASSFSGGATGELFF. CDR3 DNA sequence: TGTGCCAGCAGCTTTAGCGGGGGGGCCACCGGGGAGCTGTTTTTT.

This clone was seen a handful of times. CDR3 region: CASSSTAGTYEQYF. In DNA form, the CDR3 reads TGTGCCAGCAGTTCAACTGCAGGAACCTACGAGCAGTACTTC. The J gene is TRBJ2-7, the V gene TRBV6-5; no clear D. This CDR3 has 14 residues. The V end lost 4 bases, the J end lost 2 bases, and 12 bases lay between the germline ends. Germline V gives CDR1 MNHEY, CDR2 SVGAGI.

The table lists this clone with a few counts. V gene TRBV7-2 combines with J gene TRBJ2-1; D unresolved. V lost 6 bases and J 1 base, leaving 7 bases between the germline ends. Germline values: CDR1 SGHTA, CDR2 FQGNSA. The length of the CDR3 is 13 residues. The CDR3 coding sequence is TGTGCCAGCAGACGAGGATCCTACAATGAGCAGTTCTTC. This translates into CASRRGSYNEQFF.

The chain combines TRBV19 with TRBJ2-3; 8 bases map to TRBD2. J was trimmed by 0 bases and V by 2 bases; bases with no gene match: 4. CDR1 and CDR2 (germline): LNHDA, SQIVND (reference sequence). The CDR3 consists of 16 residues. The CDR3 DNA sequence: TGTGCCAGTAGTATACGCCCGGGGGGGAGCACAGATACGCAGTATTTT. It encodes CASSIRPGGSTDTQYF.

This clone came up a few times. The CDR3 DNA is TGTGCCAGCAGCTCGGGACTTGTGGGCACTGAAGCTTTCTTT. Translated, it gives CASSSGLVGTEAFF. The J gene is TRBJ1-1, the V gene TRBV7-3, with D possibly TRBD1 on 5 matching bases. From germline, CDR1 is SGHTA and CDR2 FQGTGA. This CDR3 has 14 residues. V dropped 4 bases and J dropped 4 bases, with 13 bases sitting between them. The whole variable domain, remainder taken from reference TRBV7-3 and TRBJ1-1, is GAGVSQTPSNKVTEKGKYVELRCDPISGHTALYWYRQSLGQGPEFLIYFQGTGAADDSGLPNDRFFAVRPEGSVSTLKIQRTERGDSAVYLCASSSGLVGTEAFFGQGTRLTVV.